A single sample is the source of the 14 T cell receptor beta chains below, sequenced in a study of cytotoxic CD8 clonotypes in ibrutinib-treated CLL. Profiling relied on immunoSEQ multiplex PCR, and the TCRdb table lists in-frame clones only, not all of them. The sample consists of some 140,000 clones, 79% of them appearing once. The specimen comprised PBMCs, sampled after 12 months of ibrutinib treatment. These receptors all come from a human donor with chronic lymphocytic leukemia.

The chain has TRBV25-1 and TRBJ2-7; no definite D call. The CDR3 consists of 14 residues. Germline CDR1 and CDR2: MGHDK and SYGVNS. Trimming stripped 6 bases from V and 2 bases from J, with 14 bases between. CDR3 DNA: TGTGCCAGCAGGGGCCAGACAAATACCTACGAGCAGTACTTC. Translation: CASRGQTNTYEQYF.

The gene calls are TRBV2 and TRBJ2-3, with 9 bases lining up with TRBD2. J gave up 2 bases and V 3 bases, and 3 bases lay outside the gene matches. In germline, CDR1 is SNHLY, CDR2 FYNNEI. This CDR3 spans 15 amino acids. The CDR3 here is CASSELAGTTDTQYF. CDR3 in DNA: TGTGCCAGCAGTGAGCTAGCGGGGACCACAGATACGCAGTATTTT.

The chain has TRBV7-8 and TRBJ2-3, with 12 positions matching TRBD2. V lost 6 bases to trimming and J lost 2 bases; unmatched junction nucleotides: 6. CDR1 and CDR2 (germline): SGHVS, FQNEAQ. The CDR3 is 16 amino acids. In nucleotides, the CDR3 is TGTGCCAGCAGTCGAGGACTAGCGGGAACCACAGATACGCAGTATTTT. This gives the protein CASSRGLAGTTDTQYF.

This sequence joins TRBV7-8 and TRBJ2-7; maybe TRBD2 (7 bases). The V and J ends lost 1 base and 3 bases respectively, with 10 bases between them. Germline V gene data show CDR1 as SGHVS and CDR2 as FQNEAQ. There are 14 residues in the CDR3. CDR3 amino acids: CASSLGGGGYEQYF. The CDR3 DNA reads as TGTGCCAGCAGCTTAGGGGGAGGGGGCTACGAGCAGTACTTC.

The J gene is TRBJ2-7, the V gene TRBV9; D not resolved. The germline V gene encodes CDR1 SGDLS and CDR2 YYNGEE. The CDR3 has 14 amino acids. V gave up 0 bases and J gave up 2 bases, with 9 bases separating them. This CDR3 reads CASSVGMGTYEQYF. CDR3 nucleotide sequence: TGTGCCAGCAGCGTAGGAATGGGGACCTACGAGCAGTACTTC.

The chain is built from TRBV18 and TRBJ2-7; 15 bases agree with TRBD2. CDR3 length: 19 residues. The germline V gene encodes CDR1 KGHSH and CDR2 LQKENI. The junction had 13 bases not matched to a gene; V was cut back by 4 bases and J by 3 bases. Here the CDR3 reads CASSRTGTSGGSKVYEQYF. CDR3 nucleotides: TGTGCCAGCTCACGAACCGGGACTAGCGGGGGGAGTAAAGTCTACGAGCAGTACTTC.

This chain links TRBV5-1 with TRBJ2-7; 8 nucleotides match TRBD2. From germline, CDR1 is SGHRS and CDR2 YFSETQ. The trim removed 4 bases at V and 2 bases at J, leaving 2 bases unmatched. The CDR3 has 13 amino acids. CDR3 in amino acids: CASSTGLAYEQYF. CDR3 sequence (DNA): TGCGCCAGCAGCACGGGACTAGCCTACGAGCAGTACTTC.

The chain combines TRBV15 with TRBJ2-1, with 8 bases aligning to TRBD1. Trimming at V came to 0 bases and at J to 6 bases, leaving 4 bases not matched to a gene. This CDR3 has 15 residues. Germline assignment: CDR1 LNHNV and CDR2 YYDKDF (reference sequence). CDR3 DNA: TGTGCCACCAGCAGAGACAGGGGGCTTGGCAATGAGCAGTTCTTC. Translation gives CATSRDRGLGNEQFF.

The chain combines TRBV6-5 with TRBJ2-1; 10 bases fit TRBD2. The germline gives CDR1 MNHEY, CDR2 SVGAGI. The CDR3 loop spans 16 amino acids. Germline trimming cut 0 bases from V and 2 bases from J; bases unmatched to any gene: 1. The CDR3 DNA sequence: TGTGCCAGCAGTTACTCGCTAGCGGGAGCCTACAATGAGCAGTTCTTC. This sequence encodes CASSYSLAGAYNEQFF.

This clone was seen only a few times. The genes are TRBV6-6 and TRBJ1-2, with unresolved D. Germline-derived CDR1 and CDR2 are MNHNY and SVGAGI (reference sequence). This CDR3 contains 13 residues. V was clipped by 5 bases and J by 3 bases, with 10 bases between them. CDR3 bases: TGTGCCAGCAGTCCCGGGAGGCACTATGGCTACACCTTC. This sequence encodes CASSPGRHYGYTF.

The chain has TRBV15 and TRBJ2-7; 10 nucleotides align to TRBD2. CDR1 is LNHNV and CDR2 is YYDKDF in the germline V gene (reference sequence). The V and J ends lost 0 bases and 4 bases, in that order; junction bases with no gene match: 3. The CDR3 has 15 residues. The CDR3 DNA follows: TGTGCCACCAGCAGAGATCTAGCGGGAGAATACGAGCAGTACTTC. It encodes CATSRDLAGEYEQYF.

The V and J genes are TRBV28 and TRBJ1-6; D is undetermined. CDR3 length: 17 residues. CDR1 and CDR2 from the germline V gene are MDHEN and SYDVKM. The V end was cut by 5 bases, the J end by 0 bases, with 14 bases between. CDR3 in DNA: TGTGCCAGCAGTAATGGACCGATTGTCTCCTATAATTCACCCCTCCACTTT. Amino acid sequence: CASSNGPIVSYNSPLHF.

The chain has TRBV28 and TRBJ2-7; 13 bases line up with TRBD2. The V and J ends lost 6 bases and 11 bases, in that order; junction bases with no gene match: 7. Germline V CDR1 and CDR2: MDHEN, SYDVKM. This CDR3 has 13 amino acids. The CDR3 loop is CASSPQLAGGEYF. The CDR3 nucleotides are TGTGCCAGCAGCCCCCAACTAGCGGGAGGGGAGTACTTC.

The rearrangement links TRBV5-6 to TRBJ2-1; no definite D call. This CDR3 has 11 amino acids. V lost 5 bases to trimming and J lost 16 bases, with 16 bases between them. Germline assignment: CDR1 SGHDT and CDR2 YYEEEE. CDR3 bases: TGTGCCAGCAGTCTGTATGGGAACCCCTTCTTC. Residues: CASSLYGNPFF.